This entry lists 9 T cell receptor beta chains sequenced from one sample in a study of shared clonotypes between healthy human individuals. TCRdb's table, derived via immunoSEQ multiplex PCR, lists solely in-frame clones and lacks some. The table shows under 2,500,000 clones, with around 95% occurring only once. Sample: naive CD4+ T cells sorted from blood. The sample's subset: CD45RA+ positively selected. The receptors here all came from a young man in good health.

This clone appeared a single time. The chain's CDR3 is CAWSLGAGRREKLFF. CDR3 nucleotide sequence: TGTGCCTGGAGTCTCGGAGCCGGGAGGCGTGAAAAACTGTTTTTT. The V and J genes are TRBV30 and TRBJ1-4; D uncertain. Germline V lookup: CDR1 GTSNPN, CDR2 SVGIG (reference sequence). This CDR3 has 15 amino acids. Between the trimmed V and J ends, which lost 2 bases and 7 bases, there was a span of 17 bases.

This rearrangement joins TRBV10-3 to TRBJ2-7, with D perhaps being TRBD1 or TRBD2 (7 bases each). The CDR3 length is 15 residues. In germline, CDR1 is ENHRY, CDR2 SYGVKD. Deletions cut 6 bases from V and 3 bases from J, with 18 bases between. This CDR3 is CAISSGTARLYEQYF. CDR3 DNA: TGTGCCATCAGCAGCGGGACAGCTCGTCTCTACGAGCAGTACTTC.

The J gene is TRBJ2-1, the V gene TRBV5-4; D possibly corresponds to TRBD1 (6 bases). Trimming stripped 2 bases from V and 6 bases from J, with 21 bases between. Germline assignment: CDR1 SGHNT and CDR2 YYREEE (reference sequence). This CDR3 is built from 17 residues. The CDR3 region has the DNA TGTGCCAGCAGCTTTGGGGGCCTCATACGAACTCCCAATGAGCAGTTCTTC. As protein: CASSFGGLIRTPNEQFF.

The chain carries TRBV19 and TRBJ2-7, with a tentative D call TRBD1 (5 bases). Deletions cut 4 bases from V and 6 bases from J, with 19 bases between. Germline CDR1 reads LNHDA; CDR2 reads SQIVND (reference sequence). The CDR3 is made up of 15 amino acids. CDR3 nucleotide sequence: TGTGCCAGTAGTAGACCAGGGCAAGTCCAAGGCGAGCAGTACTTC. The encoded protein is CASSRPGQVQGEQYF.

The chain couples TRBV2 to TRBJ2-1; D perhaps matches TRBD2 (7 bases). The CDR3 consists of 15 residues. V lost 4 bases and J lost 7, with 17 bases in between. Looked up from germline, CDR1 is SNHLY and CDR2 is FYNNEI. The CDR3 loop is CASSVRPEGGNEQFF. CDR3 nucleotide sequence: TGTGCCAGCAGTGTACGGCCAGAGGGGGGGAATGAGCAGTTCTTC.

The chain recombines TRBV30 with TRBJ2-3, with D perhaps TRBD2 (5 bases). Germline lookup yields CDR1 GTSNPN and CDR2 SVGIG (reference sequence). The CDR3 spans 16 residues. The V and J ends lost 0 bases and 2 bases respectively, with 15 bases between them. As DNA, the CDR3 is TGTGCCTGGAGTGTCCAACGGGATGCATTCACAGATACGCAGTATTTT. Protein sequence: CAWSVQRDAFTDTQYF.

This clone was observed a single time. V usage is TRBV5-1 and J usage is TRBJ1-1; D is unresolved. V was clipped by 4 bases and J by 0 bases, with 10 bases between them. The length of the CDR3 is 14 residues. CDR1 is SGHRS and CDR2 is YFSETQ in the germline V gene. The CDR3 spells CASSPGGVNTEAFF. The DNA for the CDR3 is TGCGCCAGCAGCCCGGGTGGGGTGAACACTGAAGCTTTCTTT.

The chain combines TRBV28 with TRBJ2-3; TRBD1 aligns across 7 bases. This CDR3 contains 16 residues. V trimming: 4 bases; J trimming: 2 bases; junction bases outside the gene matches: 9. Germline V lookup: CDR1 MDHEN, CDR2 SYDVKM. CDR3 coding DNA: TGTGCCAGCAGTTCGCCGGGACAGACAGCCACAGATACGCAGTATTTT. This codes for CASSSPGQTATDTQYF.

This clone showed up just once. J is TRBJ2-7 and V is TRBV5-1; 8 positions match TRBD1. The length of the CDR3 is 15 residues. V lost 3 bases, J lost 3 bases, and 8 bases stayed unmatched. Germline CDR1 and CDR2: SGHRS and YFSETQ. The CDR3: CASSWNTGTGYEQYF. The CDR3 nucleotides read TGCGCCAGCAGCTGGAACACTGGGACAGGCTACGAGCAGTACTTC.